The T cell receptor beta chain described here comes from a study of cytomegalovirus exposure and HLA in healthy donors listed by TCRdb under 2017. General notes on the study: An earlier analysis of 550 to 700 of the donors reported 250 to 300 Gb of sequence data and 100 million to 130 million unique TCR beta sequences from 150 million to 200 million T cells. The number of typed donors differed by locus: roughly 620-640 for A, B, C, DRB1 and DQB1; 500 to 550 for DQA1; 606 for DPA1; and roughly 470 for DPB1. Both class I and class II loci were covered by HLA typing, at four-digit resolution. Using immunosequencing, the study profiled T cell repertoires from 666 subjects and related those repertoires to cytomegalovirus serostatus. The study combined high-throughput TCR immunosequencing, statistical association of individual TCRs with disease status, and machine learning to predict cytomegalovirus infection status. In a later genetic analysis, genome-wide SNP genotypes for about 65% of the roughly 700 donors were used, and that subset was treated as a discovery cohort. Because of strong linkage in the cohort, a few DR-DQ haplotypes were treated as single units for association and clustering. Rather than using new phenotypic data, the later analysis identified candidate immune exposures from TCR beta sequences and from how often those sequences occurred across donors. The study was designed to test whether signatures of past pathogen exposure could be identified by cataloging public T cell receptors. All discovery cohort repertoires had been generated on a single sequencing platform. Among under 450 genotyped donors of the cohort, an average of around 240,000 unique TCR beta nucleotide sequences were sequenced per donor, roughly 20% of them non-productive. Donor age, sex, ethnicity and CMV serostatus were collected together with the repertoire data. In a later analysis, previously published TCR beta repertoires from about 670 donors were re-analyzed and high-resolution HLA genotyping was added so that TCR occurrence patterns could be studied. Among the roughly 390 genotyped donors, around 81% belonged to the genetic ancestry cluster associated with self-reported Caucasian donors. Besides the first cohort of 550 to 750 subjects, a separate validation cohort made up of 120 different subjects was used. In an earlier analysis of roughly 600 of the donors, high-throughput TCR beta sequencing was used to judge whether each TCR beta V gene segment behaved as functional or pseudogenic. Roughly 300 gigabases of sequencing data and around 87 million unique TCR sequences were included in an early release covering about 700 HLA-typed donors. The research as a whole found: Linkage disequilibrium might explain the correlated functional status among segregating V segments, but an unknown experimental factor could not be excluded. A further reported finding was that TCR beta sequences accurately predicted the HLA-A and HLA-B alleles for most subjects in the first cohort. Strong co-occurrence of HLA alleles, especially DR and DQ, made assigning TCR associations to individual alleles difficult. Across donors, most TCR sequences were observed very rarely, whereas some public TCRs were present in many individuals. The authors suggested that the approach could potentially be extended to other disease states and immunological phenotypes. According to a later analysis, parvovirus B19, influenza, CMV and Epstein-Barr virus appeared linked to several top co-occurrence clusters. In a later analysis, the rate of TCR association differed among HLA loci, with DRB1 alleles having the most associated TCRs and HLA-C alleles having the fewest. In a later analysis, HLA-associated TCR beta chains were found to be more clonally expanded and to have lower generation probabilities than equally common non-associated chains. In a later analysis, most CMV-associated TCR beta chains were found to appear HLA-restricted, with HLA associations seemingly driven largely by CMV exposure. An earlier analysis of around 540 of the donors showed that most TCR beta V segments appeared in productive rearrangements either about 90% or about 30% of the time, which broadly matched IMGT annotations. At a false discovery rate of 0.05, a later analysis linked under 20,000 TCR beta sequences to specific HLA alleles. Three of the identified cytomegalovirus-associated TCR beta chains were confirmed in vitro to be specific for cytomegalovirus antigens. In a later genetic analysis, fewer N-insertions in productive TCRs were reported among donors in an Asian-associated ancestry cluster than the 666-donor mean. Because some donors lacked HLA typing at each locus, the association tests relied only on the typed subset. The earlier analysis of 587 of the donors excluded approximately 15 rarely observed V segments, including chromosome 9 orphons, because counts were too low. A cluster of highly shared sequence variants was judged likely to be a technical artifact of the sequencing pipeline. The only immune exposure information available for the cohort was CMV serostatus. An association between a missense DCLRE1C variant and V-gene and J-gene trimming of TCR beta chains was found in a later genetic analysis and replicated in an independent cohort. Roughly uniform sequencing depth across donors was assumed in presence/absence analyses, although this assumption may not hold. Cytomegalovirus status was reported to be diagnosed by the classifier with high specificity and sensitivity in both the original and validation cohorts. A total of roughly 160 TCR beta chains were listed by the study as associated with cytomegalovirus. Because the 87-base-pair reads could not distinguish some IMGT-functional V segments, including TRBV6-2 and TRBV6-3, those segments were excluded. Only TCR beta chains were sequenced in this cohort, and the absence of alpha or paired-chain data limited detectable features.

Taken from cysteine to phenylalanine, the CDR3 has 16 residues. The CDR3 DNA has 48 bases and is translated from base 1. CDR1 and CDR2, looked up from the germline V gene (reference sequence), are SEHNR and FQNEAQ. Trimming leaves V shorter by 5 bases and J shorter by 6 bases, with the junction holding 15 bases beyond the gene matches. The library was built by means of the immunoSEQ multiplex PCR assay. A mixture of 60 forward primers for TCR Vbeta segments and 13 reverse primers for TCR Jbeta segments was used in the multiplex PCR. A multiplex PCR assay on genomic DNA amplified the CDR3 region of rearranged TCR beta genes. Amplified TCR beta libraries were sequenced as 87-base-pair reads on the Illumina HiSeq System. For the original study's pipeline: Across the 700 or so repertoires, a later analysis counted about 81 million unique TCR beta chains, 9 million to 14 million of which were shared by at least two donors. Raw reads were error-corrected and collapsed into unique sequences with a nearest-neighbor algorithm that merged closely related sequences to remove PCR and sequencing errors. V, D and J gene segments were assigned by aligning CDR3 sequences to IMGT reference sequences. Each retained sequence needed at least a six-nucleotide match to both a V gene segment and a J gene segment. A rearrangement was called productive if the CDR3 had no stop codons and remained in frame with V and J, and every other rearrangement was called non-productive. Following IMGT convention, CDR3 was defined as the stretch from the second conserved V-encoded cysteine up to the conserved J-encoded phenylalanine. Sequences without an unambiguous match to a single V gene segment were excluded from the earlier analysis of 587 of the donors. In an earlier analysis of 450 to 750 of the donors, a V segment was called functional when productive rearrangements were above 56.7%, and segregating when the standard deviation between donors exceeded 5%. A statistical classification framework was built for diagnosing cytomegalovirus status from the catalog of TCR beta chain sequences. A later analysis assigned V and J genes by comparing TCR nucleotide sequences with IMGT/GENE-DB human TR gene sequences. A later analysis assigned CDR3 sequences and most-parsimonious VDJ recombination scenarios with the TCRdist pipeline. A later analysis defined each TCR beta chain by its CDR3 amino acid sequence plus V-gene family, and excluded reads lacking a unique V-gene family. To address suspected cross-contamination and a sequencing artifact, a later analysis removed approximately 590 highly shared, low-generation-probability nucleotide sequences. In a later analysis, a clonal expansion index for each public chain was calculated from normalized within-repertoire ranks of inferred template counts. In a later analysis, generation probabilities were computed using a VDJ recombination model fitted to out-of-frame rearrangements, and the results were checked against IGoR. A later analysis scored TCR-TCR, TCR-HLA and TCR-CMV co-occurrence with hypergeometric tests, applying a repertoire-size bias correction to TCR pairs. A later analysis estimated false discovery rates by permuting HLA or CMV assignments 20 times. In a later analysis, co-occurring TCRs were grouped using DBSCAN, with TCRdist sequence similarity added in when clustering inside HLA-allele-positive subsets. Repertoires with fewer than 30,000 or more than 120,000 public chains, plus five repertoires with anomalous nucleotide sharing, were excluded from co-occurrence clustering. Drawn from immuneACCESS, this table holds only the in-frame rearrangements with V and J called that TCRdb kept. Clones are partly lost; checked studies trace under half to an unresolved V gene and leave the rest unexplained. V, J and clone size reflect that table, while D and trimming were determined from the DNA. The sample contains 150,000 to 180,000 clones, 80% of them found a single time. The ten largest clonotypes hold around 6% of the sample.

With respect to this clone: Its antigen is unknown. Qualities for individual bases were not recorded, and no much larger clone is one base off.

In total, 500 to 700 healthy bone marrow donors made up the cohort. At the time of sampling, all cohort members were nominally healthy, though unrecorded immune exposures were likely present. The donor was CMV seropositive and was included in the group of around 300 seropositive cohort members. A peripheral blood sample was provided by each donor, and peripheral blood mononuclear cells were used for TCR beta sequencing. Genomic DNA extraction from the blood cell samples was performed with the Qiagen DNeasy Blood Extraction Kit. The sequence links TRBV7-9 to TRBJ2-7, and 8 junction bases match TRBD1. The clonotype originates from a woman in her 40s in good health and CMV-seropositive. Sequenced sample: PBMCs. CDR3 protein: CASSPGQGLLLGEQYF. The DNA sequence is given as TGTGCCAGCAGCCCAGGACAGGGACTCCTTTTGGGCGAGCAGTACTTC.